The 10 T cell receptor beta chains given below trace back to one sample, sequenced in a study of blood T cells in healthy people across ages. Next came a second PCR, run for roughly 6 to 11 cycles, which used a sample-barcoded 5' primer along with a J-beta primer mix. TCRdb reprocessed the 5' RACE reads with MiXCR, giving one entry per CDR3 protein. The data show about 1 million distinct CDR3 sequences, approximately 25% seen once. This sample was shared with a second study, whose subject was T cells of mothers and their children.

The specimen sequenced was blood. Every receptor here comes from a girl aged 2 to 10 in good health.

The chain has TRBV6-6 and TRBJ2-5; TRBD2 matches 9 bases. CDR3 size: 15 residues. Per the germline V gene, CDR1 is MNHNY and CDR2 is SVGAGI (reference sequence). The J segment lost 7 bases and the V segment lost 4 bases, leaving 10 bases of the junction unmatched. The CDR3 loop is CASSSPGTSSVTQYF. As DNA, the CDR3 is TGTGCCAGCAGTTCCCCCGGGACTAGCTCGGTGACCCAGTACTTC.

The chain is built from TRBV27 and TRBJ2-5, with D possibly being TRBD2 (7 bases). The CDR3 spans 14 residues. Between the trimmed V and J ends, which lost 3 bases and 5 bases, there was a span of 13 bases. The germline V gene encodes CDR1 MNHEY and CDR2 SMNVEV (reference sequence). CDR3 sequence (DNA): TGTGCCAGCAGTTTGAACGGGGGGCTTGAGACCCAGTACTTC. Translated, it gives CASSLNGGLETQYF.

The chain combines TRBV6-5 with TRBJ2-3; 10 bases align to TRBD2. Germline lookup yields CDR1 MNHEY and CDR2 SVGAGI. The length of the CDR3 is 16 residues. V shed 5 bases and J 2 bases; nucleotides not matched to a gene: 7. CDR3 DNA sequence: TGTGCCAGCAGTCGACGGACTAGCGGTGTCACAGATACGCAGTATTTT. Its protein is CASSRRTSGVTDTQYF.

This rearrangement joins TRBV18 to TRBJ2-7; tentatively, D is TRBD2 (5 bases). The CDR3 extends over 15 amino acids. Trimming removed 2 bases at V and 0 bases at J, with 11 bases between. The V gene's germline CDR1 is KGHSH and CDR2 LQKENI. CDR3 nucleotides: TGTGCCAGCTCACCAGTAGCGTCAAGCTCCTACGAGCAGTACTTC. Amino acid sequence: CASSPVASSSYEQYF.

The V call is TRBV3-1, the J call TRBJ2-7; 9 nucleotides line up with TRBD2. CDR1 and CDR2 (germline): LGHDT, YNNKEL (reference sequence). This CDR3 has 15 residues. J lost 6 bases, V lost 0 bases, and 6 bases had no gene match. This CDR3 reads CASSQDWRLAAEQYF. The DNA of the CDR3 is TGTGCCAGCAGCCAAGATTGGAGACTAGCGGCCGAGCAGTACTTC.

The chain employs TRBV12-3 or TRBV12-4 and TRBJ2-3; D gene ambiguous. V was pared by 6 bases and J by 2 bases, with 6 bases between. The CDR3 runs to 12 residues. CDR3 bases: TGTGCCAGCAGGGAATTCACAGATACGCAGTATTTT. Its translation: CASREFTDTQYF.

This clonotype was picked up a small number of times. This chain links TRBV4-3 with TRBJ2-1, with 9 nucleotides matching TRBD2. There are 16 residues in the CDR3. Germline CDR1 and CDR2: LGHNA and YSLEER. After removal of 4 bases from V and 6 bases from J, the junction contained 10 bases not matched to a gene. CDR3 protein: CASSRSGTSRGNEQFF. CDR3 DNA: TGCGCCAGCAGCCGTTCCGGGACTAGCAGAGGCAATGAGCAGTTCTTC.

This clonotype was seen only a few times. In DNA, the CDR3 is TGTGCCAGCAGCCAAGATCCTCGACGATGGGACGAAAAACTGTTTTTT. This codes for CASSQDPRRWDEKLFF. V is TRBV3-1 and J is TRBJ1-4, with D possibly being TRBD1 (5 bases). Germline loops: CDR1 LGHDT, CDR2 YNNKEL (reference sequence). V shed 0 bases and J shed 8 bases, with 16 bases lying between them. The CDR3 is 16 residues long.

Only a few counts were recorded for this clonotype. CDR3 nucleotides: TGCAGCGTTGACTGGGGGACAGGGAGTGTCAATGAGCAGTTCTTC. Translation: CSVDWGTGSVNEQFF. The rearrangement uses TRBV29-1 and TRBJ2-1, with 9 bases aligning to TRBD1. The CDR3 contains 15 residues. Per germline, CDR1 SQVTM and CDR2 ANQGSEA. The trim removed 3 bases at V and 6 bases at J, leaving 9 bases unmatched.

This clonotype was found a few times. The V and J genes are TRBV7-9 and TRBJ2-5; D uncertain. Trimming stripped 10 bases from V and 4 bases from J, with 16 bases between. Germline V lookup: CDR1 SEHNR, CDR2 FQNEAQ (reference sequence). The CDR3 has 13 amino acids. For the CDR3, the DNA is TGTGCCATCCGCCCTCGGGCCTCAGAGACCCAGTACTTC. Protein product: CAIRPRASETQYF.